This TCR beta chain was found in a study of tumor and adjacent non-tumor tissue in lung cancer. Study-level information: Patients were aged roughly 30 to 76, about ten men and about five women, stage I to III. Whole-study results and caveats: Shorter survival was associated with higher TCR diversity in tumors. Tumor repertoires had a smaller top 100 clone share than normal lung.

Three rounds of nested PCR, following a modified ARM-PCR protocol, produced the TCRbeta library. MiXCR, run by TCRdb on the multiplex PCR reads, gives a single entry per CDR3 protein. The sample gives 60,000 to 85,000 distinct CDR3 sequences, roughly 80% of which show up once; about 12% is in the top ten. Only one count was recorded for this clonotype. What it recognizes is unknown. The template was RNA from unsorted bulk tissue. Chemotherapy-naive patients with new lung cancer underwent thoracic surgery in China, August–November 2014. The CDR3 has 15 amino acids. Deletions cut 5 bases from V and 6 bases from J, with 20 bases between. Germline CDR1 SGHNT, CDR2 YENEEA.

The sequenced material came from lung tumor tissue. The source is a woman aged 50 to 60 with non-small cell lung cancer. The gene calls are TRBV11-3 and TRBJ2-7; either TRBD1 or TRBD2 may supply D (6 bases each). CDR3 loop: CASSLGGQGFTEQYF. CDR3 nucleotide sequence: TGTGCCAGCAGCCTAGGGGGGCAGGGCTTTACCGAGCAGTACTTC.